The 13 T cell receptor beta chains below all came from one sample that was sequenced in a study of T cell responses to AZD1222 COVID-19 vaccine. Assay used: immunoSEQ multiplex PCR; TCRdb lists only in-frame clones, some missing. The sample shows 45,000 or so clones, about nine tenths of them seen only once. Specimen: peripheral blood, collected 28 days after the second AZD1222 dose. The receptors were gathered from an adult who received the AZD1222 COVID-19 vaccine.

V is TRBV6-2 or TRBV6-3 and J is TRBJ2-5; TRBD2 matches 15 bases. V lost 4 bases and J lost 5; bases outside the gene matches: 8. The CDR3 spans 17 residues. Germline V lookup: CDR1 MNHEY, CDR2 SVGEGT. The CDR3 nucleotides are TGTGCCAGCAGTTCCTTCGGACTAGCGGGGGGGCGGGAGACCCAGTACTTC. It encodes CASSSFGLAGGRETQYF.

This chain connects TRBV3-1 (or the pseudogene TRBV3-2) to TRBJ1-1, with TRBD1 matching over 9 bases. CDR1 LGHDT and CDR2 YNNKEL come from the germline V gene (reference sequence). Germline trimming cut 7 bases from V and 0 bases from J; bases unmatched to any gene: 3. This CDR3 has 14 amino acids. The CDR3 region is CASNDRGMNTEAFF. The CDR3 DNA sequence: TGTGCCAGCAACGACAGGGGGATGAACACTGAAGCTTTCTTT.

The chain carries TRBV4-3 and TRBJ2-7, with 10 bases lining up with TRBD1. V lost 4 bases, J lost 3 bases, and 12 bases stayed unmatched. This CDR3 has 17 residues. The germline V gene has CDR1 LGHNA and CDR2 YSLEER. CDR3 sequence reads: CASSRDQEGTGDYEQYF. The CDR3 DNA reads TGCGCCAGCAGCCGCGATCAGGAAGGGACAGGGGACTACGAGCAGTACTTC.

J is TRBJ2-7 and V is TRBV18; 10 bases map to TRBD1. V was clipped by 2 bases and J by 2 bases; unmatched bases: 0. The CDR3 extends over 14 amino acids. Germline lookup yields CDR1 KGHSH and CDR2 LQKENI. The CDR3 protein is CASSPGTGAYEQYF. The DNA for the CDR3 is TGTGCCAGCTCACCAGGGACAGGGGCCTACGAGCAGTACTTC.

The genes are TRBV5-6 and TRBJ2-7, with 8 nucleotides matching TRBD1. J lost 6 bases, V lost 4 bases, and 3 bases had no gene match. Germline CDR1 SGHDT, CDR2 YYEEEE. The CDR3 sequence is 12 residues long. CDR3 residues: CASSRDRSEQYF. CDR3 sequence (DNA): TGTGCCAGCAGCCGGGACAGGAGCGAGCAGTACTTC.

The chain couples TRBV6-1 to TRBJ1-2; the D gene is possibly TRBD1 (5 bases). The germline V gene has CDR1 MNHNS and CDR2 SASEGT. V shed 2 bases and J shed 8 bases, with 21 bases lying between them. The CDR3 loop spans 16 amino acids. The CDR3 loop is CASSESQGLAVRGYTF. The CDR3 nucleotides read TGTGCCAGCAGTGAATCTCAGGGACTGGCCGTAAGAGGCTACACCTTC.

The J gene is TRBJ2-2, the V gene TRBV5-1; D is perhaps TRBD1 or TRBD2 (6 bases each). V was trimmed by 2 bases and J by 3 bases, leaving 17 bases between them. CDR1 is SGHRS and CDR2 is YFSETQ in the germline V gene. The CDR3 is 17 residues long. The CDR3: CASSLSSGGIYTGELFF. In DNA form, the CDR3 reads TGCGCCAGCAGCTTAAGCTCCGGGGGCATCTACACCGGGGAGCTGTTTTTT.

This clone has only a few counts. This chain uses TRBV19 with TRBJ1-2, with D possibly matching TRBD1 (5 bases). The germline gives CDR1 LNHDA, CDR2 SQIVND (reference sequence). The CDR3 extends over 16 amino acids. Trimming shortened V by 4 bases and J by 2 bases, and 17 bases separated the two germline ends. The CDR3 spells CASSTDRILTNYGYTF. CDR3 DNA sequence: TGTGCCAGTAGTACCGACAGAATTCTGACCAACTATGGCTACACCTTC. The variable domain in full, with the rest retrieved from reference TRBV19 and TRBJ1-2, is DGGITQSPKYLFRKEGQNVTLSCEQNLNHDAMYWYRQDPGQGLRLIYYSQIVNDFQKGDIAEGYSVSREKKESFPLTVTSAQKNPTAFYLCASSTDRILTNYGYTFGSGTRLTVV.

The rearrangement links TRBV19 to TRBJ2-6; D remains ambiguous. V lost 7 bases to trimming and J lost 0 bases, with 7 bases between them. Germline CDR1 is LNHDA and CDR2 is SQIVND (reference sequence). This CDR3 contains 14 residues. CDR3 sequence reads: CASKAISGANVLTF. The CDR3 DNA reads as TGTGCCAGTAAGGCAATCTCTGGGGCCAACGTCCTGACTTTC.

CDR3 amino acids: CASSYSGAEAFF. CDR3 coding DNA: TGTGCCAGCAGTTACTCAGGAGCCGAAGCTTTCTTT. V usage is TRBV6-5 and J usage is TRBJ1-1; unclear D gene. This CDR3 is built from 12 residues. Per the germline V gene, CDR1 is MNHEY and CDR2 is SVGAGI. Trimming shortened V by 0 bases and J by 8 bases, and 7 bases separated the two germline ends.

The rearrangement links TRBV12-3 or TRBV12-4 to TRBJ1-5; D remains ambiguous. V was cut by 6 bases and J by 7 bases, with 13 bases left in between. The CDR3 has 13 residues. The CDR3: CASSPTSRQPQHF. The DNA for the CDR3 is TGTGCCAGCAGCCCTACGTCCAGGCAGCCCCAGCATTTT.

The chain joins TRBV7-2 to TRBJ1-5; D unresolved. Germline V CDR1 and CDR2: SGHTA, FQGNSA. V was clipped by 2 bases and J by 6 bases, with 14 bases between them. This CDR3 comprises 15 residues. CDR3 region: CASSLIGVSGQPQHF. CDR3 in DNA: TGTGCCAGCAGCTTAATTGGGGTAAGCGGTCAGCCCCAGCATTTT.

The chain couples TRBV28 to TRBJ1-5; D perhaps matches TRBD1 (6 bases). This CDR3 region has 14 residues. Trimming stripped 10 bases from V and 5 bases from J, with 18 bases between. The germline V gene encodes CDR1 MDHEN and CDR2 SYDVKM. The CDR3 coding sequence is TGTGCCACCCGACGCCAGGGGACCTATCAGCCCCAGCATTTT. It specifies CATRRQGTYQPQHF.